These T cell receptor beta chains were read from a single sample in a study of T cell responses to AZD1222 COVID-19 vaccine. Profiling relied on immunoSEQ multiplex PCR, and the TCRdb table lists in-frame clones only, not all of them. The repertoire consists of just over 90,000 clones, with approximately 92% occurring once and the leading ten covering under 3%. The input for sequencing was peripheral blood, taken 28 days after the second AZD1222 dose. The receptors come from an adult who received the AZD1222 COVID-19 vaccine. Both conserved end residues are part of each CDR3.

cdr3_aa | v_call
CASSSLAGGTGELFF | TRBV7-2
CASSQGDRGSADTQYF | TRBV4-2
CASSEAGGSETQYF | TRBV2
CASSAFGTAYGYTF | TRBV14
CASRNQGLGATQYF | TRBV5-1
CASSLQRQYEQYF | TRBV11-2
CASSFLASTGTQYF | TRBV7-3
CASSRRMTSGSEETQYF | TRBV7-6
CASSWSSGGSHYPYGYTF | TRBV6-2/TRBV6-3
CASSFGRNHYGYTF | TRBV27
CASTFSELGWLAESGELFF | TRBV11-2
CASSQVMNTEAFF | TRBV3-1/TRBV3-2
CAISAPDSKETQYF | TRBV10-3
CASSFRDRDYEQYF | TRBV6-5
CASGPGQGSNLNTEAFF | TRBV12-5
CASSLDPGAPYEQYF | TRBV7-8
CAISRGQRENTEAFF | TRBV10-3
CASSVTGFPEAFF | TRBV7-8
CASSTNRGEIPEAFF | TRBV7-9
CASSGRGNTIYF | TRBV6-4
CASSQTNQPQHF | TRBV12-3/TRBV12-4
CASSQDGQSTDTQYF | TRBV3-1/TRBV3-2
CSASRHTQYF | TRBV20-1
CASTGKGYYGYTF | TRBV2
CASSPGFEANYEQYF | TRBV11-3
CASSPDRPDLPYGYTF | TRBV7-9
CAGRDSMNTEAFF | TRBV18
CASSQDPQNTEAFF | TRBV4-3
CASSIGAGQGGDTQYF | TRBV19
CASSFGGQNTEAFF | TRBV5-6
CARTLGANPSDTQYF | TRBV30
CASSVTSGTVNEQFF | TRBV5-1
CASGGTSGRINEQYF | TRBV2
CASSRPGGYTF | TRBV19
CASRLGSDRTPPFYSNQPQHF | TRBV12-2
CASSRAADTQYF | TRBV7-9
CASISPSRGNTEAFF | TRBV19
CASSQAAGLAGGELFF | TRBV3-1/TRBV3-2
CASRTTGGSYEQYF | TRBV5-8
CASSSQGSSGSNQPQHF | TRBV7-8
CASSNEQGAWTEAFF | TRBV6-5
CASSFDTSYNSPLHF | TRBV7-9